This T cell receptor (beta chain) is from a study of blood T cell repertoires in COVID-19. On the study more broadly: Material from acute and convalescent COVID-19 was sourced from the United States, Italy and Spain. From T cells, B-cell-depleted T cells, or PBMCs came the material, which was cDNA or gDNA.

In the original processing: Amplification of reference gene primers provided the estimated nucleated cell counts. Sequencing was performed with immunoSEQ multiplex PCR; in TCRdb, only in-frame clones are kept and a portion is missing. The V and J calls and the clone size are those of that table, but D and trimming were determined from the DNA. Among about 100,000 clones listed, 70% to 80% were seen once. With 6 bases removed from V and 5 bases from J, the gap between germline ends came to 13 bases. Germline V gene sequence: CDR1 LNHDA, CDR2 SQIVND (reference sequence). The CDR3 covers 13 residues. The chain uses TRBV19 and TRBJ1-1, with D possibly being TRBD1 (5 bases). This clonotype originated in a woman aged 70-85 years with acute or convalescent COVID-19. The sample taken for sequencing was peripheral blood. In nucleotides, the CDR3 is TGTGCCAGTAGGCAGGGAAGGTATACTGAAGCTTTCTTT. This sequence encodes CASRQGRYTEAFF.